This TCR beta chain was identified in a study of blood T cell repertoires in COVID-19. This CDR3 comprises 16 residues. V dropped 4 bases and J dropped 1; count of bases not matched to a gene: 7. Germline CDR1 SGHAT, CDR2 FQDESV (reference sequence). The repertoire was sequenced with immunoSEQ multiplex PCR; TCRdb's copy has only in-frame clones and lacks some. The sample has roughly 70,000 clones; more than 60% are singletons. The chain is built from TRBV11-1 and TRBJ2-7; TRBD1 aligns across 10 bases. Sequenced sample: peripheral blood. This TCR was recovered from a man between 60 and 75 years old with acute or convalescent COVID-19. This CDR3 is CASSSTGGVRSYEQYF. The CDR3 coding sequence is TGTGCCAGCAGCTCGACAGGGGGCGTCCGGTCCTACGAGCAGTACTTC.